This paragraph reports one TCR beta chain. The entry originates in a study of technical replicates of blood from several donors. Only in-frame clones appear in the TCRdb table, and some are missing; sequencing was by immunoSEQ multiplex PCR. The table lists 75,000 to 95,000 clones, roughly 95% of them singletons. Trimming at V came to 8 bases and at J to 4 bases, leaving 12 bases not matched to a gene. CDR3 length: 15 residues. CDR1 and CDR2 (germline): SNHLY, FYNNEI. Sequenced material: T cells isolated from PBMCs. The source of this sequence is a human donor in good health. The chain links TRBV2 to TRBJ2-7; 9 bases fit TRBD2. The CDR3 is CASGSREGVGYEQYF. The CDR3 nucleotides are TGTGCCAGCGGCTCGCGGGAGGGTGTCGGGTACGAGCAGTACTTC.